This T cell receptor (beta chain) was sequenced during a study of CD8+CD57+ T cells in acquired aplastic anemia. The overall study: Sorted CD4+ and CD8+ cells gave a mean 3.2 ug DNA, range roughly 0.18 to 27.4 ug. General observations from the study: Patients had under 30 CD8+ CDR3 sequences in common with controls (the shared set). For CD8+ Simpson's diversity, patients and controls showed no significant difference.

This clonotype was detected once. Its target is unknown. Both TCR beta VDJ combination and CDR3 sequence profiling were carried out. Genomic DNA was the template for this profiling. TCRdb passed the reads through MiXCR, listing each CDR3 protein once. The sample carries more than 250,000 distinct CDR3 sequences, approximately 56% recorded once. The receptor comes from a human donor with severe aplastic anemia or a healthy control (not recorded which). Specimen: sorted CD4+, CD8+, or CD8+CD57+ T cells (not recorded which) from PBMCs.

CDR3: CASRNIPYEQYF. CDR3 coding DNA: TGCGCCAGCAGGAATATTCCCTACGAGCAGTACTTC. The gene calls are TRBV5-1 and TRBJ2-7, with D hard to call. Looked up from germline, CDR1 is SGHRS and CDR2 is YFSETQ. Trimming left V 5 bases short and J 2 bases short, with 8 bases between. This CDR3 spans 12 amino acids. The complete variable domain, with remaining parts taken from reference TRBV5-1 and TRBJ2-7, reads KAGVTQTPRYLIKTRGQQVTLSCSPISGHRSVSWYQQTPGQGLQFLFEYFSETQRNKGNFPGRFSGRQFSNSRSEMNVSTLELGDSALYLCASRNIPYEQYFGPGTRLTVT.